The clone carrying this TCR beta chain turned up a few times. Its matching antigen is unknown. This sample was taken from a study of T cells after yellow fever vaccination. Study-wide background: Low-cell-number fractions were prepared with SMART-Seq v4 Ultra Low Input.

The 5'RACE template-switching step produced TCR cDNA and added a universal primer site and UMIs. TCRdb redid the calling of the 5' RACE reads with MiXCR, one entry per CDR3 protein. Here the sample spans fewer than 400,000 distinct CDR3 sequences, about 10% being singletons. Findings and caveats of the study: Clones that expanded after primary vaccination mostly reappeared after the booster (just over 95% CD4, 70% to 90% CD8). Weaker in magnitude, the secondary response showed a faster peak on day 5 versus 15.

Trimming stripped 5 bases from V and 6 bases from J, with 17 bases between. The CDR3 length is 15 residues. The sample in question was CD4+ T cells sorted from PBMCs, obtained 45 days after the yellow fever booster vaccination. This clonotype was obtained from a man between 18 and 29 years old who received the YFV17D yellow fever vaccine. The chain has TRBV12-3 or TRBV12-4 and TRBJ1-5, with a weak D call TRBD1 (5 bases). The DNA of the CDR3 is TGTGCCAGCAGTGGTAGGGGCGCGGTGGTTCAGCCCCAGCATTTT. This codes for CASSGRGAVVQPQHF.